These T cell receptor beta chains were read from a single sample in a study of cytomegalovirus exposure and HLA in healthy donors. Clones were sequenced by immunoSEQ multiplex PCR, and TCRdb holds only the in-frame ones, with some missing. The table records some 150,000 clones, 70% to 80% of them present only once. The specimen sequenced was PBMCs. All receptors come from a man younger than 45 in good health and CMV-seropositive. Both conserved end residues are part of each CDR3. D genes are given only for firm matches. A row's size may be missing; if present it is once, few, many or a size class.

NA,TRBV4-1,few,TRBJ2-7,TGCGCCAGCAGCCAAATCCCCGGTGGCGGCGAGCAGTACTTC,CASSQIPGGGEQYF
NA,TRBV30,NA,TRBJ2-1,TGTGCCTGGAGTGGGACATTTAATGAGCAGTTCTTC,CAWSGTFNEQFF
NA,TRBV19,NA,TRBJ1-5,TGTGCCAGTAGTCCAGGACAGAACAATCAGCCCCAGCATTTT,CASSPGQNNQPQHF
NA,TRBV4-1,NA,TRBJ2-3,TGCGCCAGCAGCCAAGGATGGGGGGGCCCCAGCACAGATACGCAGTATTTT,CASSQGWGGPSTDTQYF
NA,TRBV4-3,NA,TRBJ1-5,TGCGCCAGCAGCGGGGGGGTCAGGAATCAGCCCCAGCATTTT,CASSGGVRNQPQHF
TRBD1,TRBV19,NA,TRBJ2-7,TGTGCCAGTAGTCCCACGGGACAGGGGGCGCGAGAGCAGTACTTC,CASSPTGQGAREQYF
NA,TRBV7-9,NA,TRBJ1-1,TGTGCCAGCAGCTTAGTGGGCAGGAAGTCTATCCTGAACACTGAAGCTTTCTTT,CASSLVGRKSILNTEAFF
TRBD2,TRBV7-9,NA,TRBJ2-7,TGTGCCAGCAGCTTAAGAACTAGCGGGGGGCAGGATCCCTACGAGCAGTACTTC,CASSLRTSGGQDPYEQYF
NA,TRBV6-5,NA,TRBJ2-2,TGTGCCAGCCGGGAGCGGAGTCCAACCGGGGAGCTGTTTTTT,CASRERSPTGELFF
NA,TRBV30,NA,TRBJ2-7,TGTGCCTGGGGAAACTTAGGACAGTCCTACGAGCAGTACTTC,CAWGNLGQSYEQYF
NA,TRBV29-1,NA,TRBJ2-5,TGCAGCGTAGGACACCAACAAGAGACCCAGTACTTC,CSVGHQQETQYF
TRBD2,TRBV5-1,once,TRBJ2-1,TGCGCCAGCAGCTTGGAATCGGGGGGGGGCAATGAGCAGTTCTTC,CASSLESGGGNEQFF
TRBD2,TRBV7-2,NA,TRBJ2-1,TGTGCCAGCAGCGGTCACCGGGAGGCCTCCTACAATGAGCAGTTCTTC,CASSGHREASYNEQFF
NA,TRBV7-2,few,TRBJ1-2,TGTGCCAGCAGCCCCACGGGGGGCGCTTGGGGCTACACCTTC,CASSPTGGAWGYTF
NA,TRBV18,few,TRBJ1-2,TGTGCCAGCTCGCCGGTAGAACAGGGAGCCTATGGCTACACCTTC,CASSPVEQGAYGYTF
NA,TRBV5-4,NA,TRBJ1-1,TGTGCCAGCAGCTCACCGGGACAGAACACTGAAGCTTTCTTT,CASSSPGQNTEAFF
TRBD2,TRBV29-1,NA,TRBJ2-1,TGCAGCGTAACGACTAGCGGGGGGTACAATGAGCAGTTCTTC,CSVTTSGGYNEQFF
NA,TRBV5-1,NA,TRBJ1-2,TGCGCCAGCAGCCTCCCGGGACAAGCTTCTCATGGCTACACCTTC,CASSLPGQASHGYTF
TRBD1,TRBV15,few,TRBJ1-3,TGTGCCACCAGCGCCCGGGACAGGCCCAACGAAAACTCTGGAAACACCATATATTTT,CATSARDRPNENSGNTIYF
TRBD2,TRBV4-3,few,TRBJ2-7,TGCGCCAGCAGCCTTTATTCGCGGACTAGCGGGGGGAACTACGAGCAGTACTTC,CASSLYSRTSGGNYEQYF
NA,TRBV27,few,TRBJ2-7,TGTGCCAGCAGGCCCAGGGCGGGACCTCTCTACGAGCAGTACTTC,CASRPRAGPLYEQYF
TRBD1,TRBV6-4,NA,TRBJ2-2,TGTGCCAGCAGAGGACAGGGGGCGACCGGGGAGCTGTTTTTT,CASRGQGATGELFF
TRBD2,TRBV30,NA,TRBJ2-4,TGTGCCGGGGAGCGGGAGGGCCGGAACATTCAGTACTTC,CAGEREGRNIQYF
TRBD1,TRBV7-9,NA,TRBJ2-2,TGTGCCAGCAGACGACAGGGAGACACCGGGGAGCTGTTTTTT,CASRRQGDTGELFF
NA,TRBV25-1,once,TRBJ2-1,TGTGCCAGCAGTGCCCCGGGGTTCTACAATGAGCAGTTCTTC,CASSAPGFYNEQFF
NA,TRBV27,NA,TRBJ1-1,TGTGCCAGCAGTTTAGGGCAAAACGGTTTGAACACTGAAGCTTTCTTT,CASSLGQNGLNTEAFF
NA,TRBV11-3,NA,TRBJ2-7,TGTGCCAGCAGCGAGGCGGGCCCCACCTACGAGCAGTACTTC,CASSEAGPTYEQYF
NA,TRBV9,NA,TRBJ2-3,TGTGCCAGCAGCGTAGCTCCGGGTGGGTTCGAGGATACGCAGTATTTT,CASSVAPGGFEDTQYF
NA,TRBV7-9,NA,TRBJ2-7,TGTGCCAGCAGCTCCAGAGCAGCGGTTACTTACGAGCAGTACTTC,CASSSRAAVTYEQYF
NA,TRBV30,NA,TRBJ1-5,TGTGCCTGGAGTGGACAGACCTGGTATAGCAATCAGCCCCAGCATTTT,CAWSGQTWYSNQPQHF
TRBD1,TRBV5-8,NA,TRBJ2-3,TGTGCCAGCAGCTCCGGGACAGGGAACACAGATACGCAGTATTTT,CASSSGTGNTDTQYF
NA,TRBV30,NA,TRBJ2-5,TGTGCCTGGAGTGTACTACTCCAAGAGACCCAGTACTTC,CAWSVLLQETQYF
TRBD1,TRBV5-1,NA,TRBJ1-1,TGCGCCAGCAGCTTGGGTCCGGGACAGATAAACACTGAAGCTTTCTTT,CASSLGPGQINTEAFF
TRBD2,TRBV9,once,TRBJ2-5,TGTGCCAGCAGCGTAGGGGGAGCGGGAGGGCCAGGAGAGACCCAGTACTTC,CASSVGGAGGPGETQYF
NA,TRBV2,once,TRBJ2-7,TGTGCCATTACAGGGACCACACCCTACGAGCAGTACTTC,CAITGTTPYEQYF
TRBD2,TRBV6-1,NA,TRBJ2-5,TGTGCCAGCAGTGATACCGGGACTAGCGGTGGGACCCAGTACTTC,CASSDTGTSGGTQYF
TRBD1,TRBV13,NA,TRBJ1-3,TGTGCCAGCAGCAAGAGGACAGGGGCTGGAAACACCATATATTTT,CASSKRTGAGNTIYF
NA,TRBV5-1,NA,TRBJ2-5,TGCGCCAGCGCACCGGGACTTGGAGAGACCCAGTACTTC,CASAPGLGETQYF
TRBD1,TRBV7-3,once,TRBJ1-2,TGTGCCAGCAGCCAGGACAGGGTGTATGGCTACACCTTC,CASSQDRVYGYTF
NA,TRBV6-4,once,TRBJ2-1,TGTGCCAGCAGTGACTCACACAGGGTTCCTGAGCAGTTCTTC,CASSDSHRVPEQFF
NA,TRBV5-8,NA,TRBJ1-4,TGTGCCAGCAGCCCCCAGGATTCAACTAATGAAAAACTGTTTTTT,CASSPQDSTNEKLFF
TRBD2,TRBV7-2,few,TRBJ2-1,TGTGCCAGCAGCTTAACTAGCGGGGGGGCCCTCCTCTTC,CASSLTSGGALLF
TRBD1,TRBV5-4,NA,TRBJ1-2,TGTGCCAGCAGCCCTGGGACAGGGAATTTCTATGGCTACACCTTC,CASSPGTGNFYGYTF
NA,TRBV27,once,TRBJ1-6,TGTGCCAGCAGTCAACTTCGGGAACCCCTCCACTTT,CASSQLREPLHF
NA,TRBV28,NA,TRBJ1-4,TGTGCCAGCAGTTCCGGACTAGGGGAAAAACTGTTTTTT,CASSSGLGEKLFF
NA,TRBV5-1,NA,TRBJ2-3,TGCGCCAGCAGCTCGGGTGGGTCTACCACAGATACGCAGTATTTT,CASSSGGSTTDTQYF
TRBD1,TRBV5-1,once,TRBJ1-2,TGCGCCAGCAGCTCCGGGACAGGGGTCTATGGCTACACCTTC,CASSSGTGVYGYTF
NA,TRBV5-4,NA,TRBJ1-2,TGTGCCAGCAGCTTGAACGCGGGGGGCAACTATAACTATGGCTACACCTTC,CASSLNAGGNYNYGYTF
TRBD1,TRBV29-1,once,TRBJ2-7,TGCAGCGTTGCTCAGGGGGCGAAGTACGAGCAGTACTTC,CSVAQGAKYEQYF
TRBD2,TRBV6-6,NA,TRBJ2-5,TGTGCCAGCAGCCAGACTAGCGGGGGGCAAGAGACCCAGTACTTC,CASSQTSGGQETQYF
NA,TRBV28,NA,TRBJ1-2,TGTGCCAGTTCGGACAGCGTTAACTATGGCTACACCTTC,CASSDSVNYGYTF
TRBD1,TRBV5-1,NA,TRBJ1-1,TGCGCCAGCAGCGGATGGACAGGGGACACTGAAGCTTTCTTT,CASSGWTGDTEAFF
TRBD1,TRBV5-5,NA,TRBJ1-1,TGTGCCAGCAGCTTGGGAGGGGGCTTAGAGGCTTTCTTT,CASSLGGGLEAFF
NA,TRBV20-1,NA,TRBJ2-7,TGCAGTGCTAGACTAGACTACGAGCAGTACTTC,CSARLDYEQYF
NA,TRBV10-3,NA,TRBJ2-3,TGTGCCATCAGTGGCGGGGGCACAGATACGCAGTATTTT,CAISGGGTDTQYF
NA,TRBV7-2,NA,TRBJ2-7,TGTGCCAGCAGCACCGTTGGCGGTAGCTCCTACGAGCAGTACTTC,CASSTVGGSSYEQYF
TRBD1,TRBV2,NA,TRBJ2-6,TGTGCCAGCAGTGCGACAGGGGGCTGGGGCTCTGGGGCCAACGTCCTGACTTTC,CASSATGGWGSGANVLTF
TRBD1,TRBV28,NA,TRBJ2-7,TGTGCCAGCAGTTTATACCCCAGGGGGACCTACGAGCAGTACTTC,CASSLYPRGTYEQYF
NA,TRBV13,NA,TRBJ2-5,TGTGCCAGCAGCCTACGGGGGTCCCGGGAGACCCAGTACTTC,CASSLRGSRETQYF
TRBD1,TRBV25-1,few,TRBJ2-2,TGTGCCAGCAGTGATACCGGGACAGTAAACACCGGGGAGCTGTTTTTT,CASSDTGTVNTGELFF